Sequencing of this TCR beta chain was carried out in a study of early stage breast cancer tumors (dated by TCRdb to 2015 to 2018). For context, the study as a whole: Of the roughly 17 invasive breast tumors, roughly eleven were found to be estrogen receptor-positive, progesterone receptor-positive and HER2-negative. On average, each sample had about 9.6-fold read coverage. Of the approximately twelve ER+/PR+/HER2- tumors, eight were classified as invasive ductal carcinomas and four as invasive lobular carcinomas. The samples as a whole yielded around 2.5 million detected templates, corresponding to 1,100,000 or so unique clonotypes.

This clone was picked up one time. Its target antigen remains unknown. Base-call qualities are not available, and no considerably larger clone is one nucleotide away. The study at large found these results: Enriched TCRB sequences shared across patients were mostly commonly generated sequences, unlikely to play an important role in the tumor microenvironment. Greater similarity was observed between blood and normal breast repertoires than between blood and tumor repertoires, and tumor was distinguished from normal in about 90% of the 16 patients when each tissue was compared with blood. Compared with adjacent normal breast tissue, tumors had higher clonality and around 2.5-fold greater T cell density. The small cohort size prevented analysis by tumor subtype. Chain pairing and functional markers such as CD4, CD8 and FOXP3 were not captured by bulk genomic DNA sequencing of unsorted cells.

Two independent genomic DNA replicates were amplified for each sample, with approximately 0.5 ug used for blood and about 1.5 ug for tumor or normal breast. Following the manufacturer's instructions, the ImmunoSeq Intro kit was used to carry out TCRB sequencing on genomic DNA. The multiplex PCR ran for 31 cycles using proprietary primers and spike-in control sequences for absolute quantification. Single-end 150-bp reads were used to sequence an 87-bp fragment spanning the CDR3 plus the flanking V and J genes. Seven samples, each with two replicates, were multiplexed per lane of an Illumina MiSeq using version 3.0 chemistry. For the original study's pipeline: Raw data were processed with the vendor's proprietary pipeline, and both replicates were merged into a single result per sample. A clonotype was defined as productive rearrangements that share the same V-gene family, CDR3 amino acid sequence and J-gene segment. Clonality was calculated as 1 minus the normalized Shannon entropy (Pielou evenness) of TCRB abundances. To estimate T cell density, the total number of templates was divided by the number of input cells, which was inferred from the amount of DNA input. Total repertoire diversity and clonality were estimated with Recon using default parameters. A clonotype was considered tumor-enriched if its abundance in tumor exceeded 0.1% and was at least 32-fold higher than its abundance in normal breast. In its TCRdb copy, this immuneACCESS table keeps in-frame sequences only and misses some clones. Where compared with another copy, unresolved V genes explain less than half of these, and the others have no known cause. D and trimming come from the DNA, and the V and J calls and clone size come from that table. Within this sample are roughly 58,000 clones, with about 93% of them counted one time only. The ten most abundant clones make up about 5% of the sample.

The study profiled bulk TCR beta-chain repertoires in matched peripheral blood, tumor and adjacent normal breast tissue taken from roughly 17 patients with early-stage breast cancer. Before surgery, roughly 5-11 mL of whole blood was collected in EDTA tubes and processed within 2 hours. Ficoll-Paque centrifugation in SepMate-50 tubes was used to isolate peripheral blood mononuclear cells. PBMCs were cryopreserved in about 90% FBS with approximately 10% DMSO in aliquots of about 1.7 to 4.5 million cells and stored in liquid nitrogen. The Qiagen AllPrep DNA/RNA Mini kit was used for genomic DNA extraction. The material sequenced was blood. The TCR was taken from a person aged 70 to 85 with breast cancer.

The CDR3 protein is CASSPSLAGNTIYF. The DNA is as follows: TGTGCCAGCAGCCCTTCTCTGGCAGGAAACACCATATATTTT. The rearranged chain carries TRBV9 and TRBJ1-3; there is no confident call for the D gene. Taken from cysteine to phenylalanine, the CDR3 has 14 residues. Kept here is only the CDR3 DNA, which spans 42 bases and is read in frame from base 1. V is pared back by 4 bases and J by 4 bases, with 12 bases lying between the germline termini. As encoded in the germline V gene, CDR1 is SGDLS while CDR2 is YYNGEE.